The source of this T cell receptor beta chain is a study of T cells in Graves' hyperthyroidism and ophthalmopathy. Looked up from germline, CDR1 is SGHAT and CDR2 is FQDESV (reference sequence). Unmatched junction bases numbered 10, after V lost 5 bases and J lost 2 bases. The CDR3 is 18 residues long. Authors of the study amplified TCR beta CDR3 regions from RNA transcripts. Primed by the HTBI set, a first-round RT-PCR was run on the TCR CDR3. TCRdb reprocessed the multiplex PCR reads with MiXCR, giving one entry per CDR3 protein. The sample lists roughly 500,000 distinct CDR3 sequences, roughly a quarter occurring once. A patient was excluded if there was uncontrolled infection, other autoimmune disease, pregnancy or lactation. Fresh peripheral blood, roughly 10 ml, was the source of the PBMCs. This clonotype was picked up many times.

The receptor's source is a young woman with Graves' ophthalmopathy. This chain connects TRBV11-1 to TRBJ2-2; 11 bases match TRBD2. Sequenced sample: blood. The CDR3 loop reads CASSISRLAGINTGELFF. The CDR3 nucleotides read TGTGCCAGCAGCATAAGCCGACTAGCGGGAATAAACACCGGGGAGCTGTTTTTT.